This T cell receptor beta chain was recorded in a study of blood T cell repertoires in COVID-19 (dated by TCRdb to about 2020). Looking at the study overall: Collaborator samples came from the United States, Italy and Spain and covered acute and convalescent phases of COVID-19. Subjects who had been exposed to COVID-19, were actively infected with it, or had recovered from it provided the deeply sampled blood TCRbeta repertoires that made up the dataset. Nearly every sample came with metadata listing a de-identified subject ID, COVID-19 status, age in years and sex. Where available, HLA class I and class II types were obtained from metadata supplied by the sample provider rather than from assay-based typing. The material from the prospective study consisted of cDNA or gDNA derived from T cells, B-cell-depleted T cells, or PBMCs. The samples were drawn from two sources: the first 160 participants of the ongoing ImmuneRACE study, and over 1,000 subjects contributed by 6 global collaborators. The repertoires were released in a freely available public database intended as a resource for research on the immune response to SARS-CoV-2.

Results and caveats for the whole study, not just this receptor: Clinical and demographic metadata were provided uncurated, with the amount varying by source and participant.

Whole blood was collected in K2EDTA tubes by collaborating institutions according to the institutions' own protocols. Collaborator samples were shipped for TCRbeta analysis as frozen whole blood, isolated PBMCs, or DNA extracted from either sample type. In the germline V gene, CDR1 corresponds to SGHNT and CDR2 to YENEEA. V has 2 bases trimmed and J has 5 bases trimmed; junction bases matching no gene number 2. The CDR3, cysteine through phenylalanine, is 14 amino acids long. The read is trimmed to its CDR3 DNA, 42 bases read in frame from base 1. Comments on this clone: What this receptor recognizes is not known. It has no much larger one-base neighbor in the sample; base qualities were not kept.

The immunoSEQ Assay, a bias-controlled multiplex PCR, was used to amplify TCRbeta CDR3 regions from genomic DNA. The source study handled its data this way. The number of nucleated cells in each sample was estimated by amplification of reference gene primers within the assay. Sequence reads were collapsed and filtered to measure the absolute abundance of every unique TCRbeta CDR3 rearrangement. For each sample, productive Simpson clonality was calculated as the square root of Simpson's diversity index across productive rearrangements. What TCRdb holds here is the immuneACCESS table cut down to in-frame rearrangements. Part of the clones is not present; checked against another copy, under half of the missing clones reflect an unresolved V gene, and the others are unexplained. The V and J calls and clone size come from that table; D and trimming were worked out from the DNA. The sample data list 70,000 or so clones, and roughly 73% of these were observed just once. Clones ranked in the top ten supply roughly 44% of the sample.

Sequenced input: peripheral blood. Rearrangement joined TRBV11-3 to TRBJ2-2; 7 middle bases align to TRBD2. This sequence was found in a human donor in a cohort sampled during active COVID-19. The DNA is as follows: TGTGCCAGCAGCTTAATTAGCGGGACCGGGGAGCTGTTTTTT. This sequence encodes CASSLISGTGELFF.